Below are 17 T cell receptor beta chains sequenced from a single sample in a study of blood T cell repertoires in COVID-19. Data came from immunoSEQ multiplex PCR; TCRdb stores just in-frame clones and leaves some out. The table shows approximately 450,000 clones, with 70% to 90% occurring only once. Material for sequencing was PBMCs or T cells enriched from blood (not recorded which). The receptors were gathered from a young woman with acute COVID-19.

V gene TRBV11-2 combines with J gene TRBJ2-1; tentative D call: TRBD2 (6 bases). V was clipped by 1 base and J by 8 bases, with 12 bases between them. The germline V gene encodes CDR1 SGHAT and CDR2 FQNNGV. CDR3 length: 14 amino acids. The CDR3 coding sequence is TGTGCCAGCAGCTTAGTCTTAGCGGCGGATGAGCAGTTCTTC. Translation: CASSLVLAADEQFF.

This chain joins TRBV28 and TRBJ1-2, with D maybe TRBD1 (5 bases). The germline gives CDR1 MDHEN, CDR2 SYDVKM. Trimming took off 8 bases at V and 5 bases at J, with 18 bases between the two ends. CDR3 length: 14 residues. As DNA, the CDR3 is TGTGCCAGCGGCCCCCACGCAGGGAAGTATGGCTACACCTTC. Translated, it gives CASGPHAGKYGYTF.

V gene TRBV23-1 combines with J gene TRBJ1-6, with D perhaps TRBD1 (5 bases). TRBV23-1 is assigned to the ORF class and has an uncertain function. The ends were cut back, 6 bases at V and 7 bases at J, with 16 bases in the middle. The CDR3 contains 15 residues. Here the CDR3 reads CASRQVHDLNSPLHF. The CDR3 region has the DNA TGCGCCAGCAGACAGGTCCACGACCTCAATTCACCCCTCCACTTT.

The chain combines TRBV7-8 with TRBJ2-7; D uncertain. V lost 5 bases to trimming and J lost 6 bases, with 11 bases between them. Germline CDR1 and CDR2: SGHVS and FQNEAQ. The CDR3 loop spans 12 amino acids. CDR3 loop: CASSPYSGEQYF. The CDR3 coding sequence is TGTGCCAGCAGCCCTTATAGTGGCGAGCAGTACTTC.

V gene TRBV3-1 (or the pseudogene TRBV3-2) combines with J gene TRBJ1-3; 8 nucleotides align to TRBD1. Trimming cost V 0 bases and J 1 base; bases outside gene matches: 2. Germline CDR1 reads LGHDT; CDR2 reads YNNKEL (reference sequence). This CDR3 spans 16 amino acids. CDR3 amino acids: CASSQEGQGSGNTIYF. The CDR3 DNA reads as TGTGCCAGCAGCCAAGAAGGACAGGGATCTGGAAACACCATATATTTT.

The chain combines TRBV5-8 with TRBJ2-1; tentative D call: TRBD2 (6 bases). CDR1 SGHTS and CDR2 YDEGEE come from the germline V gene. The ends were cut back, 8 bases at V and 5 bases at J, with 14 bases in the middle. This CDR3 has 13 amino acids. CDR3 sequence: CASRPGLHNEQFF. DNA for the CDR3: TGTGCCAGTAGGCCGGGACTGCACAATGAGCAGTTCTTC.

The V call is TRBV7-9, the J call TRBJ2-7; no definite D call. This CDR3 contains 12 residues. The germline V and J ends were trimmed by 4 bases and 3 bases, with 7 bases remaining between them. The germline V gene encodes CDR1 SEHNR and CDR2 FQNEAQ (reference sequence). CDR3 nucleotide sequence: TGTGCCAGCAGCTGGCAGAACTACGAGCAGTACTTC. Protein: CASSWQNYEQYF.

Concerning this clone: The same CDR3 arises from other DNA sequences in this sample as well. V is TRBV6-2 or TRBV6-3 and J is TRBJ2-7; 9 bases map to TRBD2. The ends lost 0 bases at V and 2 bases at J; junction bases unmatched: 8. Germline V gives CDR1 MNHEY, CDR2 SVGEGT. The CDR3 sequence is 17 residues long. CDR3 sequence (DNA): TGTGCCAGCAGTTACTCGTGGCTAGCGGGGAGGACCTACGAGCAGTACTTC. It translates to CASSYSWLAGRTYEQYF.

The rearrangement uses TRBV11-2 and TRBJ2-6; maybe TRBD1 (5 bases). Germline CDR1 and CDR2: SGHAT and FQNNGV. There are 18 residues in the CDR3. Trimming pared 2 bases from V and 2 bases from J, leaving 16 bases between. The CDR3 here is CASSLTLSDSPGANVLTF. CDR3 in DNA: TGTGCCAGCAGCTTAACCCTCTCCGACAGCCCTGGGGCCAACGTCCTGACTTTC.

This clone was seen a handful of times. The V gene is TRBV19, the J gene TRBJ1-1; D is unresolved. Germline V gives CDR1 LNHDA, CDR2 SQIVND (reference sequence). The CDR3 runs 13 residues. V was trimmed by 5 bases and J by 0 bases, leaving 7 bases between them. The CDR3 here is CASSSTLNTEAFF. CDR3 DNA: TGTGCCAGTAGTTCAACTCTGAACACTGAAGCTTTCTTT.

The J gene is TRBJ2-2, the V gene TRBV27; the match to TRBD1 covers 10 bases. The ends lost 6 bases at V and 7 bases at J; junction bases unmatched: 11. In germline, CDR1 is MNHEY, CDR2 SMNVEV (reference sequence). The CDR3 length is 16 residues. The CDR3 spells CASSYRQGALIGELFF. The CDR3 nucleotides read TGTGCCAGCAGCTACCGACAGGGGGCGCTAATCGGGGAGCTGTTTTTT.

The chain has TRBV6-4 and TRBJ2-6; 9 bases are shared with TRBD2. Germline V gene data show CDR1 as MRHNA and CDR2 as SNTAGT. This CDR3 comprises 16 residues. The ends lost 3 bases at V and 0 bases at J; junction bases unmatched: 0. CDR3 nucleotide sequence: TGTGCCAGCAGTGAGCGGGGGGGCTCTGGGGCCAACGTCCTGACTTTC. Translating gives CASSERGGSGANVLTF.

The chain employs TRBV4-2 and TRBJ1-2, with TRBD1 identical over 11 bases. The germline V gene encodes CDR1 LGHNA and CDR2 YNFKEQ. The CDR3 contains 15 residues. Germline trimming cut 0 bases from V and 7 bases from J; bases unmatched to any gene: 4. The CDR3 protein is CASSQDGQGASGYTF. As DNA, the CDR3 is TGTGCCAGCAGCCAAGATGGACAGGGGGCCAGTGGCTACACCTTC.

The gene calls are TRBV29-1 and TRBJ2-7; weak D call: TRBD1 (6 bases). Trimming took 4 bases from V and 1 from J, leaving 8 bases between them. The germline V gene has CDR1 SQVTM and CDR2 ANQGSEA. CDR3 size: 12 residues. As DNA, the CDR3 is TGCAGCGTTGGAGACAGGTCCTACGAGCAGTACTTC. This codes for CSVGDRSYEQYF.

This chain's CDR3 is CASSHGTGGHAFF. As DNA, the CDR3 is TGTGCCAGCAGCCACGGGACAGGGGGCCACGCTTTCTTT. The rearrangement uses TRBV11-2 and TRBJ1-1, with TRBD1 matching over 12 bases. The CDR3 sequence is 13 residues long. Germline trimming cut 5 bases from V and 11 bases from J; bases unmatched to any gene: 6. CDR1 SGHAT and CDR2 FQNNGV come from the germline V gene.

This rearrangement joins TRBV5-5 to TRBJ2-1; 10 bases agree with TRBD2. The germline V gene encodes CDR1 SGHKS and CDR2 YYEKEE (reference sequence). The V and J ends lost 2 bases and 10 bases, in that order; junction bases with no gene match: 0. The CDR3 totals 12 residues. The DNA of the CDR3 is TGTGCCAGCAGCTTACTAGCGGGAGAGCAGTTCTTC. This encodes CASSLLAGEQFF.

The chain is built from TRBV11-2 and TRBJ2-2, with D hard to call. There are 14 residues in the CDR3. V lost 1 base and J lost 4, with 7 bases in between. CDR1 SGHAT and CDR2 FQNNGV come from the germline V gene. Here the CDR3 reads CASSLASPTGELFF. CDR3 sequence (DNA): TGTGCCAGCAGCTTAGCCAGTCCCACCGGGGAGCTGTTTTTT.